The 14 T cell receptor beta chains in this list originate from one sample, sequenced in a study of shared T cell receptors in the human thymus. Profiled with immunoSEQ multiplex PCR; TCRdb holds only in-frame clones, not every one. This sample has hundreds of thousands of clones, with approximately 87% found just once. These data were also reused for a study on human thymus T cells.

Sequencing was performed on thymocytes. The receptors originated from a boy under three years old with a congenital heart defect.

V usage is TRBV27 and J usage is TRBJ1-6; weak D call: TRBD1 (6 bases). This CDR3 is built from 16 residues. Trimming shortened V by 7 bases and J by 7 bases, and 20 bases separated the two germline ends. The germline gives CDR1 MNHEY, CDR2 SMNVEV (reference sequence). The CDR3 DNA is TGTGCCAGCACCAACATCAGGGGACACATCAATTCACCCCTCCACTTT. Its protein is CASTNIRGHINSPLHF.

This chain connects TRBV30 to TRBJ2-1, with 8 bases matching TRBD1. The CDR3 consists of 13 residues. Germline V gene sequence: CDR1 GTSNPN, CDR2 SVGIG (reference sequence). V was pared by 5 bases and J by 4 bases, with 4 bases of the junction left unmatched. The CDR3 sequence: CAWAGTGYNEQFF. As DNA, the CDR3 is TGTGCCTGGGCCGGGACAGGATACAATGAGCAGTTCTTC.

The chain links TRBV11-2 to TRBJ1-5, with D possibly TRBD1 on 5 matching bases. The germline V gene encodes CDR1 SGHAT and CDR2 FQNNGV. With 5 bases removed from V and 7 bases from J, the gap between germline ends came to 15 bases. The CDR3 is made up of 14 amino acids. The CDR3 sequence: CASSPGRVRQPQHF. DNA of the CDR3: TGTGCCAGCAGCCCAGGGAGGGTACGGCAGCCCCAGCATTTT.

V and J are TRBV30 and TRBJ2-1; TRBD2 aligns across 7 bases. After removal of 0 bases from V and 4 bases from J, the junction contained 9 bases not matched to a gene. The V gene's germline CDR1 is GTSNPN and CDR2 SVGIG (reference sequence). The CDR3 contains 16 residues. The DNA of the CDR3 is TGTGCCTGGAGTGTACGGGCTAGCGGTTGGTACAATGAGCAGTTCTTC. It translates to CAWSVRASGWYNEQFF.

This clone was seen just once. This chain joins TRBV5-4 and TRBJ1-1, with D possibly TRBD1 on 5 matching bases. The CDR3 runs to 16 residues. Deletions cut 3 bases from V and 0 bases from J, with 15 bases between. Germline CDR1 reads SGHNT; CDR2 reads YYREEE (reference sequence). CDR3: CASSWLWQGMNTEAFF. CDR3 nucleotide sequence: TGTGCCAGCAGCTGGCTGTGGCAGGGAATGAACACTGAAGCTTTCTTT. Full variable domain (missing parts from reference TRBV5-4 and TRBJ1-1): ETGVTQSPTHLIKTRGQQVTLRCSSQSGHNTVSWYQQALGQGPQFIFQYYREEENGRGNFPPRFSGLQFPNYSSELNVNALELDDSALYLCASSWLWQGMNTEAFFGQGTRLTVV.

The chain has TRBV5-5 and TRBJ1-5, with 9 nucleotides matching TRBD1. The germline gives CDR1 SGHKS, CDR2 YYEKEE (reference sequence). This CDR3 has 17 residues. Unmatched junction bases numbered 12, after V lost 4 bases and J lost 4 bases. This CDR3 reads CASSPRDREWVNQPQHF. CDR3 in DNA: TGTGCCAGCAGCCCACGGGACAGGGAGTGGGTAAATCAGCCCCAGCATTTT. Together with reference TRBV5-5 and TRBJ1-5, the CDR3 gives the full variable domain: DAGVTQSPTHLIKTRGQQVTLRCSPISGHKSVSWYQQVLGQGPQFIFQYYEKEERGRGNFPDRFSARQFPNYSSELNVNALLLGDSALYLCASSPRDREWVNQPQHFGDGTRLSIL.

V gene TRBV28 combines with J gene TRBJ1-1; 7 bases align to TRBD1. This CDR3 region has 15 residues. Germline V gene sequence: CDR1 MDHEN, CDR2 SYDVKM. With V trimmed by 4 bases and J by 3 bases, 8 bases remained unmatched. The CDR3, as DNA: TGTGCCAGCAGTTGGAATCCGACAGGGCACACTGAAGCTTTCTTT. The encoded protein is CASSWNPTGHTEAFF.

The chain combines TRBV25-1 with TRBJ1-1; TRBD1 might be the D (6 bases). This CDR3 spans 16 amino acids. Germline CDR1 reads MGHDK; CDR2 reads SYGVNS. V shed 6 bases and J shed 3 bases, with 20 bases lying between them. Written as DNA, the CDR3 is TGTGCCAGCAGCCAACGGGACACAGCCTCACACACTGAAGCTTTCTTT. Translation: CASSQRDTASHTEAFF.

The chain recombines TRBV7-9 with TRBJ1-3, with 7 bases aligning to TRBD1. Germline trimming cut 8 bases from V and 1 base from J; bases unmatched to any gene: 11. There are 16 residues in the CDR3. Germline lookup yields CDR1 SEHNR and CDR2 FQNEAQ (reference sequence). Written as DNA, the CDR3 is TGTGCCAGCGACGCCGGGACAGCACTTTCTGGAAACACCATATATTTT. It specifies CASDAGTALSGNTIYF.

V gene TRBV7-9 combines with J gene TRBJ2-7; 8 nucleotides match TRBD1. Per the germline V gene, CDR1 is SEHNR and CDR2 is FQNEAQ (reference sequence). The ends lost 3 bases at V and 2 bases at J; junction bases unmatched: 12. This CDR3 is built from 17 residues. The CDR3: CASSFSTSDRETYEQYF. CDR3 DNA: TGTGCCAGCAGCTTTTCGACCTCGGACAGGGAAACCTACGAGCAGTACTTC. The full variable domain, its missing parts supplied by reference TRBV7-9 and TRBJ2-7, is DTGVSQNPRHKITKRGQNVTFRCDPISEHNRLYWYRQTLGQGPEFLTYFQNEAQLEKSRLLSDRFSAERPKGSFSTLEIQRTEQGDSAMYLCASSFSTSDRETYEQYFGPGTRLTVT.

The rearrangement joins TRBV7-6 to TRBJ1-2; the match to TRBD1 covers 9 bases. CDR1 and CDR2 (germline): SGHVS, FNYEAQ. This CDR3 comprises 15 residues. V was clipped by 5 bases and J by 4 bases; unmatched bases: 8. Here the CDR3 reads CASSQGQGLTYGYTF. CDR3 sequence (DNA): TGTGCCAGCAGCCAGGGACAGGGCCTCACCTATGGCTACACCTTC.

V is TRBV19 and J is TRBJ2-1, with TRBD1 as a possible D gene (5 bases). From germline, CDR1 is LNHDA and CDR2 SQIVND (reference sequence). The ends were cut back, 7 bases at V and 4 bases at J, with 11 bases in the middle. The CDR3 totals 13 residues. The chain's CDR3 is CASTPTDYNEQFF. For the CDR3, the DNA is TGTGCCAGTACACCGACAGATTACAATGAGCAGTTCTTC.

The chain links TRBV4-3 to TRBJ1-5, with 7 bases lining up with TRBD1. Looked up from germline, CDR1 is LGHNA and CDR2 is YSLEER. The CDR3 has 14 residues. J was trimmed by 5 bases and V by 3 bases; bases with no gene match: 4. This CDR3 is CASSHDRAYQPQHF. The CDR3 nucleotides are TGCGCCAGCAGCCATGACAGGGCCTATCAGCCCCAGCATTTT.

This clone was recorded only once. This rearrangement joins TRBV19 to TRBJ1-4; 9 bases are shared with TRBD1. CDR1 is LNHDA and CDR2 is SQIVND in the germline V gene (reference sequence). V trimming: 7 bases; J trimming: 4 bases; junction bases outside the gene matches: 16. CDR3 size: 18 residues. The CDR3 is CASTPRPPQGAVNEKLFF. CDR3 sequence (DNA): TGTGCCAGTACCCCCCGGCCCCCACAGGGGGCGGTTAATGAAAAACTGTTTTTT.